The 15 T cell receptor beta chains below were found in one sample sequenced in a study of CD8+ T cells in alopecia areata. Treatment reported: oral pan-JAK inhibitor, 5-10 mg twice daily. As the sequencing template, cDNA was produced by extracting RNA and reverse transcribing it. Sequencing was performed with immunoSEQ multiplex PCR; in TCRdb, only in-frame clones are kept and a portion is missing. Seen here are approximately 200,000 clones, about three fifths observed once, and the top ten hold approximately 3.4%. Sequencing used CD4+ T cells sorted from blood, obtained at week 4, from a patient treated with tofacitinib. Receptor source: a human donor with alopecia areata.

This clone was recorded a few times. This chain connects TRBV7-2 to TRBJ2-3, with no clear D. The CDR3 sequence is 13 residues long. V lost 5 bases and J 2 bases, leaving 8 bases between the germline ends. Germline values: CDR1 SGHTA, CDR2 FQGNSA. The CDR3 bases are TGTGCCAGCAGCCCGCTCTTCACAGATACGCAGTATTTT. Its translation is CASSPLFTDTQYF.

The CDR3 bases are TGCAGCGATAGGGACAGGGGGCCTTTTGGCTACACCTTC. Its protein is CSDRDRGPFGYTF. The J gene is TRBJ1-2, the V gene TRBV29-1; 12 bases match TRBD1. The CDR3 loop spans 13 amino acids. V dropped 7 bases and J dropped 7; count of bases not matched to a gene: 7. From germline, CDR1 is SQVTM and CDR2 ANQGSEA.

This clone was seen a single time. The rearrangement joins TRBV5-1 to TRBJ1-1; D call uncertain. Trimming took off 0 bases at V and 1 base at J, with 7 bases between the two ends. The germline CDR1 and CDR2 sequences are SGHRS and YFSETQ. CDR3 length equals 14 residues. The CDR3 DNA follows: TGCGCCAGCAGCTTGGAGTCAACGAACACTGAAGCTTTCTTT. It yields the protein CASSLESTNTEAFF.

This chain joins TRBV7-9 and TRBJ2-6; the D call may be TRBD1 or TRBD2 (5 bases each). Per germline, CDR1 SEHNR and CDR2 FQNEAQ (reference sequence). Trimming removed 1 base from V and 6 bases from J, with 10 bases in between. The CDR3 totals 15 residues. The CDR3 nucleotides are TGTGCCAGCAGCTTAGATGCAGGGACGGCCAACGTCCTGACTTTC. This sequence encodes CASSLDAGTANVLTF.

The V gene is TRBV29-1, the J gene TRBJ2-5; D remains ambiguous. CDR3 size: 12 residues. V gave up 7 bases and J gave up 4 bases, with 13 bases separating them. CDR1 is SQVTM, CDR2 ANQGSEA, per germline. The CDR3 sequence: CSGHDASETQYF. CDR3 bases: TGCAGCGGACATGACGCATCAGAGACCCAGTACTTC.

V and J are TRBV29-1 and TRBJ2-1; no clear D. This CDR3 is 12 amino acids long. Trimming pared 8 bases from V and 4 bases from J, leaving 12 bases between. The germline V gene has CDR1 SQVTM and CDR2 ANQGSEA. The CDR3, as DNA: TGCAGCCCTTCTTCCCTTTACAATGAGCAGTTCTTC. Encoded protein: CSPSSLYNEQFF.

This clone was recorded a few times. The rearrangement uses TRBV28 and TRBJ1-5; D perhaps matches TRBD1 (6 bases). V gave up 5 bases and J gave up 4 bases, with 15 bases separating them. Germline CDR1 MDHEN, CDR2 SYDVKM. The CDR3 contains 15 residues. The CDR3 bases are TGTGCCAGCAGTCTGGGCGGGGGCTCAAATCAGCCCCAGCATTTT. This gives the protein CASSLGGGSNQPQHF.

V is TRBV14 and J is TRBJ1-1, with D possibly matching TRBD1 (6 bases). The germline V gene encodes CDR1 SGHDN and CDR2 FVKESK. The CDR3 contains 13 residues. Trimming pared 8 bases from V and 4 bases from J, leaving 14 bases between. In DNA form, the CDR3 reads TGTGCCAGCGCAGACAGGAGGGTCACTGAAGCTTTCTTT. Amino acids: CASADRRVTEAFF.

This clone was detected a few times. The rearrangement links TRBV11-1 to TRBJ1-2, with 8 bases aligning to TRBD1. The germline CDR1 and CDR2 sequences are SGHAT and FQDESV (reference sequence). The CDR3 spans 15 residues. V lost 4 bases, J lost 2 bases, and 6 bases stayed unmatched. The CDR3 region has the DNA TGTGCCAGCAGCTCAAGACAGGGGTTGAACTATGGCTACACCTTC. Translation: CASSSRQGLNYGYTF. Complete variable domain (other parts from reference TRBV11-1 and TRBJ1-2): EAEVAQSPRYKITEKSQAVAFWCDPISGHATLYWYRQILGQGPELLVQFQDESVVDDSQLPKDRFSAERLKGVDSTLKIQPAELGDSAMYLCASSSRQGLNYGYTFGSGTRLTVV.

The V gene is TRBV21-1, the J gene TRBJ2-5; the table assigns TRBD2, which was not confirmed against the DNA. TRBV21-1 is given as a pseudogene. This CDR3 is built from 15 residues. CDR3 region: CASSPSGGGWETQYF. The CDR3 bases are TGTGCCAGCAGTCCCTCTGGCGGGGGCTGGGAGACCCAGTACTTC.

This clone was detected a few times. CDR3 bases: TGTGCCAGCAGCTTGGTGGACAGCCAAGAGACCCAGTACTTC. This sequence encodes CASSLVDSQETQYF. The chain employs TRBV5-4 and TRBJ2-5, with D possibly matching TRBD1 (6 bases). This CDR3 is built from 14 residues. Germline CDR1 and CDR2: SGHNT and YYREEE (reference sequence). The V gene lost 0 bases and the J gene lost 1 base, with 7 bases spanning the gap.

This clone was counted a few times. This sequence joins TRBV28 and TRBJ2-2; D not certain. The CDR3 is 14 residues long. The ends were cut back, 5 bases at V and 0 bases at J, with 7 bases in the middle. Germline CDR1 MDHEN, CDR2 SYDVKM. The CDR3 DNA reads TGTGCCAGCAGTCCTCCGGCGAACACCGGGGAGCTGTTTTTT. Translated, it gives CASSPPANTGELFF.

The sample holds a few counts of this clone. This sequence joins TRBV28 and TRBJ2-4, with TRBD1 matching 7 bases. The V gene's germline CDR1 is MDHEN and CDR2 SYDVKM. Losses at the gene ends were 3 bases for V and 0 bases for J; bases not matched to a gene: 17. The CDR3 totals 20 residues. The CDR3 sequence is CASSLVGRQGLLLAKNIQYF. Written as DNA, the CDR3 is TGTGCCAGCAGTTTGGTTGGCCGACAGGGCTTGCTTCTAGCCAAAAACATTCAGTACTTC.

The rearrangement links TRBV2 to TRBJ2-3; D uncertain. CDR1 and CDR2 (germline): SNHLY, FYNNEI. The V and J ends lost 4 bases and 4 bases respectively, with 12 bases between them. The CDR3 covers 14 residues. The CDR3 sequence is CASSVGARPDTQYF. In nucleotides, the CDR3 is TGTGCCAGCAGTGTAGGTGCCCGCCCAGATACGCAGTATTTT.

The chain couples TRBV27 to TRBJ2-6; 9 bases map to TRBD1. The CDR3 runs 22 residues. Germline V gene sequence: CDR1 MNHEY, CDR2 SMNVEV (reference sequence). The V and J ends lost 3 bases and 0 bases, in that order; junction bases with no gene match: 18. The CDR3 region has the DNA TGTGCCAGCAGTTTTCCGGGACAGGGTAAATCTAGTAGAGACTCTGGGGCCAACGTCCTGACTTTC. Amino acid sequence: CASSFPGQGKSSRDSGANVLTF.